This is a list of T cell receptor beta chains from one sample in a study of blood T cell repertoires in COVID-19. Here immunoSEQ multiplex PCR was the method, and the copy in TCRdb shows in-frame clones only, minus some. The sample consists of 110,000 to 150,000 clones, about nine tenths of them appearing once. The sample taken for sequencing was PBMCs or T cells enriched from blood (not recorded which). Source of these receptors: a man in his fifties who had recovered from COVID-19. Each CDR3 is given with its conserved first and last residue. A D gene is named only where the DNA matches it firmly. Clone size, where shown, is once, few, many, or a class for clones that have expanded.

v_gene: TRBV28
abundance: -
d_gene: -
j_gene: TRBJ1-2
CDR3aa: CASSVPGANYGYTF
CDR3nt: TGTGCCAGCAGCGTCCCAGGGGCCAACTATGGCTACACCTTC

v_gene: TRBV28
abundance: few
d_gene: -
j_gene: TRBJ2-3
CDR3aa: CASSFSGAGRDTQYF
CDR3nt: TGTGCCAGCAGTTTTTCGGGAGCTGGTAGGGATACGCAGTATTTT

v_gene: TRBV7-3
abundance: -
d_gene: TRBD2
j_gene: TRBJ2-3
CDR3aa: CASSLRSQSGRSDTQYF
CDR3nt: TGTGCCAGCAGCTTAAGGTCCCAAAGCGGGAGGAGCGATACGCAGTATTTT

v_gene: TRBV7-8
abundance: -
d_gene: -
j_gene: TRBJ1-2
CDR3aa: CASSLKASGVYGYTF
CDR3nt: TGTGCCAGCAGCTTAAAGGCTAGCGGGGTCTATGGCTACACCTTC

v_gene: TRBV4-3
abundance: -
d_gene: -
j_gene: TRBJ1-4
CDR3aa: CASSQGGRNNEKLFF
CDR3nt: TGCGCCAGCAGCCAAGGAGGTCGGAATAATGAAAAACTGTTTTTT

v_gene: TRBV7-8
abundance: -
d_gene: -
j_gene: TRBJ1-1
CDR3aa: CASSLQGRNTEAFF
CDR3nt: TGTGCCAGCAGCTTACAGGGAAGGAACACTGAAGCTTTCTTT

v_gene: TRBV6-6
abundance: -
d_gene: TRBD1
j_gene: TRBJ1-5
CDR3aa: CASSPSRQGPSSQPQHF
CDR3nt: TGTGCCAGCAGTCCTAGCCGACAGGGCCCTAGTTCCCAGCCCCAGCATTTT

v_gene: TRBV27
abundance: -
d_gene: TRBD2
j_gene: TRBJ2-5
CDR3aa: CASSLGGLAGSETQYF
CDR3nt: TGTGCCAGCAGTTTAGGCGGACTAGCGGGATCAGAGACCCAGTACTTC

v_gene: TRBV4-1
abundance: -
d_gene: -
j_gene: TRBJ1-4
CDR3aa: CASSQSRGITTNEKLFF
CDR3nt: TGCGCCAGCAGCCAATCTAGGGGAATTACAACTAATGAAAAACTGTTTTTT

v_gene: TRBV6-5
abundance: -
d_gene: TRBD1
j_gene: TRBJ2-7
CDR3aa: CASSPLSGGEQYF
CDR3nt: TGTGCCAGCAGTCCTCTATCAGGGGGCGAGCAGTACTTC

v_gene: TRBV12-3/TRBV12-4
abundance: -
d_gene: -
j_gene: TRBJ1-2
CDR3aa: CASSSVDSYGYTF
CDR3nt: TGTGCCAGCAGTTCAGTGGACAGCTATGGCTACACCTTC

v_gene: TRBV20-1
abundance: -
d_gene: -
j_gene: TRBJ2-7
CDR3aa: CSATKYEQYF
CDR3nt: TGCAGTGCTACTAAATACGAGCAGTACTTC

v_gene: TRBV25-1
abundance: once
d_gene: TRBD1
j_gene: TRBJ1-4
CDR3aa: CASSDPGQGGEKLFF
CDR3nt: TGTGCCAGCAGTGACCCCGGACAGGGAGGTGAAAAACTGTTTTTT

v_gene: TRBV29-1
abundance: once
d_gene: -
j_gene: TRBJ1-2
CDR3aa: CSVFTGNYGYTF
CDR3nt: TGCAGCGTTTTTACAGGGAACTATGGCTACACCTTC

v_gene: TRBV5-6
abundance: -
d_gene: TRBD1
j_gene: TRBJ2-1
CDR3aa: CASSLPGQGAYNEQFF
CDR3nt: TGTGCCAGCAGCTTACCGGGACAGGGGGCTTACAATGAGCAGTTCTTC

v_gene: TRBV7-2
abundance: -
d_gene: -
j_gene: TRBJ2-1
CDR3aa: CASSFRLVRNEQFF
CDR3nt: TGTGCCAGCAGCTTTAGGCTAGTTAGGAATGAGCAGTTCTTC

v_gene: TRBV5-6
abundance: few
d_gene: -
j_gene: TRBJ1-5
CDR3aa: CASSLSGYSNQPQHF
CDR3nt: TGTGCCAGCAGCTTATCAGGGTATAGCAATCAGCCCCAGCATTTT

v_gene: TRBV19
abundance: -
d_gene: TRBD1
j_gene: TRBJ1-2
CDR3aa: CASSNRDRQRNYGYTF
CDR3nt: TGTGCCAGTAGTAACCGGGACAGACAAAGAAACTATGGCTACACCTTC

v_gene: TRBV12-5
abundance: -
d_gene: TRBD1
j_gene: TRBJ2-7
CDR3aa: CASGLDTGVSYEQYF
CDR3nt: TGTGCTAGTGGTTTGGATACAGGGGTCTCCTACGAGCAGTACTTC

v_gene: TRBV6-1
abundance: -
d_gene: TRBD1
j_gene: TRBJ2-2
CDR3aa: CASSETDRVTTGELFF
CDR3nt: TGTGCCAGCAGTGAAACCGACAGGGTGACAACCGGGGAGCTGTTTTTT

v_gene: TRBV10-3
abundance: -
d_gene: TRBD1
j_gene: TRBJ1-1
CDR3aa: CAIGDTTGLIAAFF
CDR3nt: TGTGCCATTGGGGATACGACAGGGTTAATTGCAGCTTTCTTT

v_gene: TRBV5-1
abundance: few
d_gene: -
j_gene: TRBJ2-3
CDR3aa: CASSPSSTQEGDTQYF
CDR3nt: TGCGCCAGCAGCCCCTCATCTACACAAGAGGGAGATACGCAGTATTTT

v_gene: TRBV28
abundance: -
d_gene: -
j_gene: TRBJ2-1
CDR3aa: CASRTTNPNEQFF
CDR3nt: TGTGCCAGCAGGACGACTAATCCCAATGAGCAGTTCTTC

v_gene: TRBV7-2
abundance: -
d_gene: -
j_gene: TRBJ1-2
CDR3aa: CASSITRNYGYTF
CDR3nt: TGTGCCAGCAGCATTACTAGGAACTATGGCTACACCTTC

v_gene: TRBV28
abundance: -
d_gene: TRBD1
j_gene: TRBJ1-6
CDR3aa: CASSSPGQGDSPLHF
CDR3nt: TGTGCCAGCAGTTCCCCGGGACAGGGGGATTCACCCCTCCACTTT

v_gene: TRBV12-3/TRBV12-4
abundance: -
d_gene: -
j_gene: TRBJ1-2
CDR3aa: CASNRNERSGYTF
CDR3nt: TGTGCCAGCAATCGTAATGAGCGGAGTGGCTACACCTTC

v_gene: TRBV5-1
abundance: -
d_gene: -
j_gene: TRBJ2-5
CDR3aa: CASSLAGKETQYF
CDR3nt: TGCGCCAGCAGCTTGGCAGGGAAAGAGACCCAGTACTTC

v_gene: TRBV24-1
abundance: -
d_gene: TRBD2
j_gene: TRBJ2-3
CDR3aa: CATGRTSGSTDTQYF
CDR3nt: TGTGCCACCGGAAGGACTAGCGGGAGCACAGATACGCAGTATTTT

v_gene: TRBV7-2
abundance: once
d_gene: TRBD1
j_gene: TRBJ1-5
CDR3aa: CASSLGTGNSNQPQHF
CDR3nt: TGTGCCAGCAGCTTAGGGACAGGTAATAGCAATCAGCCCCAGCATTTT

v_gene: TRBV19
abundance: -
d_gene: -
j_gene: TRBJ1-1
CDR3aa: CASSTSRQGGEAFF
CDR3nt: TGTGCCAGTAGTACCTCGCGGCAGGGCGGTGAAGCTTTCTTT

v_gene: TRBV3-1/TRBV3-2
abundance: -
d_gene: -
j_gene: TRBJ2-2
CDR3aa: CASSPDRFGELFF
CDR3nt: TGTGCCAGCAGCCCAGACAGATTCGGGGAGCTGTTTTTT

v_gene: TRBV28
abundance: -
d_gene: -
j_gene: TRBJ1-5
CDR3aa: CASRTDRRNQPQHF
CDR3nt: TGTGCCAGCAGGACCGACAGACGCAATCAGCCCCAGCATTTT

v_gene: TRBV3-1/TRBV3-2
abundance: -
d_gene: -
j_gene: TRBJ1-1
CDR3aa: CASSASGVNTEAFF
CDR3nt: TGTGCCAGCTCCGCGTCGGGTGTAAACACTGAAGCTTTCTTT

v_gene: TRBV7-9
abundance: -
d_gene: -
j_gene: TRBJ1-4
CDR3aa: CASSSGITANEKLFF
CDR3nt: TGTGCCAGCAGCTCGGGGATCACGGCTAATGAAAAACTGTTTTTT

v_gene: TRBV19
abundance: once
d_gene: TRBD1
j_gene: TRBJ2-2
CDR3aa: CASSRWDSRRAPGELFF
CDR3nt: TGTGCCAGTAGTAGGTGGGACAGTCGTAGGGCGCCCGGGGAGCTGTTTTTT

v_gene: TRBV18
abundance: -
d_gene: TRBD2
j_gene: TRBJ2-7
CDR3aa: CASRTSGRSIYEQYF
CDR3nt: TGTGCCAGCAGGACTAGCGGGAGATCTATCTACGAGCAGTACTTC

v_gene: TRBV6-5
abundance: -
d_gene: -
j_gene: TRBJ1-2
CDR3aa: CASSYSSGSGYTF
CDR3nt: TGTGCCAGCAGTTACTCGTCGGGGAGTGGCTACACCTTC

v_gene: TRBV24-1
abundance: -
d_gene: TRBD1
j_gene: TRBJ1-1
CDR3aa: CATSDPGTGNTEAFF
CDR3nt: TGTGCCACCAGTGATCCCGGGACAGGGAATACTGAAGCTTTCTTT

v_gene: TRBV11-2
abundance: -
d_gene: TRBD2
j_gene: TRBJ2-7
CDR3aa: CASSLGGSFHEQYF
CDR3nt: TGTGCCAGCAGCTTAGGCGGGAGTTTCCACGAGCAGTACTTC

v_gene: TRBV5-1
abundance: -
d_gene: TRBD1
j_gene: TRBJ2-7
CDR3aa: CASSGGQGKSRRAAEQYF
CDR3nt: TGCGCCAGCAGTGGGGGACAGGGGAAGTCCAGAAGGGCCGCCGAGCAGTACTTC

v_gene: TRBV4-1
abundance: -
d_gene: TRBD1
j_gene: TRBJ1-1
CDR3aa: CASSPDRGLVEAFF
CDR3nt: TGCGCCAGCAGCCCCGACAGGGGGCTCGTTGAAGCTTTCTTT

v_gene: TRBV7-9
abundance: -
d_gene: TRBD2
j_gene: TRBJ2-3
CDR3aa: CASSSRGGRTDTQYF
CDR3nt: TGTGCCAGCAGCTCGCGGGGGGGCCGTACAGATACGCAGTATTTT

v_gene: TRBV20-1
abundance: -
d_gene: TRBD1
j_gene: TRBJ1-6
CDR3aa: CSASPYRGQNSPLHF
CDR3nt: TGCAGTGCCAGTCCCTACAGGGGGCAGAATTCACCCCTCCACTTT

v_gene: TRBV6-5
abundance: -
d_gene: -
j_gene: TRBJ1-6
CDR3aa: CASSWEGQSPLHF
CDR3nt: TGTGCCAGCAGTTGGGAGGGGCAGTCACCCCTCCACTTT

v_gene: TRBV7-3
abundance: -
d_gene: TRBD2
j_gene: TRBJ2-3
CDR3aa: CASSVTSGARDTQYF
CDR3nt: TGTGCCAGCAGCGTAACTAGCGGAGCCCGGGATACGCAGTATTTT

v_gene: TRBV7-6
abundance: -
d_gene: TRBD1
j_gene: TRBJ2-7
CDR3aa: CASSDRGVGSYEQYF
CDR3nt: TGTGCCAGCAGCGACAGGGGCGTGGGCTCCTACGAGCAGTACTTC

v_gene: TRBV28
abundance: -
d_gene: TRBD1
j_gene: TRBJ2-5
CDR3aa: CASSRKRDRGRRQETQYF
CDR3nt: TGTGCCAGCAGTCGGAAGCGGGACAGGGGGCGCAGGCAAGAGACCCAGTACTTC

v_gene: TRBV7-8
abundance: -
d_gene: -
j_gene: TRBJ1-1
CDR3aa: CASSLGQMLNTEAFF
CDR3nt: TGTGCCAGCAGCCTTGGACAGATGTTGAACACTGAAGCTTTCTTT

v_gene: TRBV28
abundance: -
d_gene: TRBD2
j_gene: TRBJ2-3
CDR3aa: CAHGRSGAPDTQYF
CDR3nt: TGTGCCCATGGGAGAAGCGGGGCCCCCGATACGCAGTATTTT

v_gene: TRBV6-1
abundance: -
d_gene: TRBD1
j_gene: TRBJ1-2
CDR3aa: CASSEYGTGGLKGYTF
CDR3nt: TGTGCCAGCAGTGAATATGGGACAGGGGGCTTGAAGGGCTACACCTTC

v_gene: TRBV5-1
abundance: -
d_gene: -
j_gene: TRBJ2-3
CDR3aa: CASSLIPPLTDTQYF
CDR3nt: TGCGCCAGCAGCTTAATTCCCCCCCTCACAGATACGCAGTATTTT

v_gene: TRBV9
abundance: -
d_gene: -
j_gene: TRBJ1-3
CDR3aa: CASSQTNWAHTIYF
CDR3nt: TGTGCCAGCAGCCAAACCAATTGGGCGCACACCATATATTTT

v_gene: TRBV30
abundance: -
d_gene: -
j_gene: TRBJ1-6
CDR3aa: CAWSVLTGANNSPLHF
CDR3nt: TGTGCCTGGAGTGTTTTGACAGGAGCAAATAATTCACCCCTCCACTTT

v_gene: TRBV28
abundance: -
d_gene: TRBD2
j_gene: TRBJ2-2
CDR3aa: CASNSPTSGLASGTGELFF
CDR3nt: TGTGCCAGCAATTCCCCTACTTCGGGACTAGCCTCCGGCACCGGGGAGCTGTTTTTT

v_gene: TRBV5-4
abundance: -
d_gene: TRBD1
j_gene: TRBJ1-4
CDR3aa: CASSPGGVREKLFF
CDR3nt: TGTGCCAGCAGCCCAGGGGGCGTAAGGGAAAAACTGTTTTTT

v_gene: TRBV5-4
abundance: -
d_gene: TRBD2
j_gene: TRBJ2-5
CDR3aa: CASRPTTSGGAMETQYF
CDR3nt: TGTGCCAGCAGGCCCACTACTAGCGGGGGGGCGATGGAGACCCAGTACTTC

v_gene: TRBV19
abundance: -
d_gene: TRBD1
j_gene: TRBJ1-5
CDR3aa: CASSTGTGHSNQPQHF
CDR3nt: TGTGCCAGTAGTACGGGGACAGGGCATAGCAATCAGCCCCAGCATTTT

v_gene: TRBV11-2
abundance: -
d_gene: -
j_gene: TRBJ1-2
CDR3aa: CASKPIRLGNYGYTF
CDR3nt: TGTGCCAGCAAACCGATCAGACTTGGCAACTATGGCTACACCTTC

v_gene: TRBV7-2
abundance: -
d_gene: -
j_gene: TRBJ2-1
CDR3aa: CASSYSSYNEQFF
CDR3nt: TGTGCCAGCAGCTATAGCTCCTACAATGAGCAGTTCTTC

v_gene: TRBV11-1
abundance: -
d_gene: -
j_gene: TRBJ1-3
CDR3aa: CASSLAGTGNTIYF
CDR3nt: TGTGCCAGCAGCTTAGCGGGCACTGGAAACACCATATATTTT